Here is one T cell receptor beta chain with its context. Antigen: not known. This sample is part of a study of cytomegalovirus exposure and HLA in healthy donors. General observations from the study: In terms of immune exposure information, only CMV serostatus was available. Rare sequences made up most TCRs, while some public TCRs were found in many donors.

Germline V CDR1 and CDR2: MNHEY, SMNVEV (reference sequence). V was clipped by 1 base and J by 4 bases; unmatched bases: 6. The CDR3 spans 18 residues. Primers for the PCR totalled 60 Vbeta and 13 Jbeta. The method was immunoSEQ multiplex PCR; TCRdb's version includes in-frame clones alone and lacks a portion of them. The data hold approximately 100,000 clones, with about 80% observed a single time. The source material was PBMCs. The origin of this receptor is a woman between 45 and 65 years old in good health and CMV-seropositive. V is TRBV27 and J is TRBJ2-3; 15 positions agree with TRBD2. The CDR3 here is CASSLFGLAGGRADTQYF. DNA of the CDR3: TGTGCCAGCAGTTTATTTGGACTAGCGGGGGGGCGGGCAGATACGCAGTATTTT.